The clone carrying this T cell receptor beta chain was found many times. Antigen: not known. The source of the sample is a study of CD8+CD57+ T cells in acquired aplastic anemia. Study in general: The sorted CD4+ and CD8+ cells yielded an average approximately 3.2 ug of DNA. Findings and caveats of the study: Sharing between patients and controls was observed for twenty-nine CD8+ CDR3 sequences.

Genomic DNA served as template for TCR beta VDJ and CDR3 profiling. A single record per CDR3 protein comes from TCRdb applying MiXCR to the reads. The sample consists of about 240,000 distinct CDR3 sequences, approximately 45% of them appearing once. This CDR3 is built from 15 residues. V gave up 2 bases and J gave up 1 base, with 14 bases separating them. Germline assignment: CDR1 DFQATT and CDR2 SNEGSKA (reference sequence). Sequencing was done on patients that had shown CD8+CD57+ cell expansion by flow cytometry. The sequenced sample was sorted CD4+, CD8+, or CD8+CD57+ T cells (not recorded which) from PBMCs. The TCR sequence derives from a human donor with aplastic anemia. This chain uses TRBV20-1 with TRBJ2-5; possibly TRBD1 for D (6 bases). The DNA for the CDR3 is TGCAGTGCTAGACTCCAGGGGAACTCCCAAGAGACCCAGTACTTC. This encodes CSARLQGNSQETQYF.